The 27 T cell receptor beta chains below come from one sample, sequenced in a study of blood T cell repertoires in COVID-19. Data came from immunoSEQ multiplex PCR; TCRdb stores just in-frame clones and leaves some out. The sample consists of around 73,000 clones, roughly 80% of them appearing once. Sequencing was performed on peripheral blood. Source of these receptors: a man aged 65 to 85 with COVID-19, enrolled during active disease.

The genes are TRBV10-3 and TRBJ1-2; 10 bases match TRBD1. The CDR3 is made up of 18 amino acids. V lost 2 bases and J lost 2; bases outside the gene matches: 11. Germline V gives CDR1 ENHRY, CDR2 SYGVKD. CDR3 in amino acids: CAISEVYLPGQGNYGYTF. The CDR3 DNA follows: TGTGCCATCAGTGAGGTATACCTTCCGGGACAGGGGAACTATGGCTACACCTTC.

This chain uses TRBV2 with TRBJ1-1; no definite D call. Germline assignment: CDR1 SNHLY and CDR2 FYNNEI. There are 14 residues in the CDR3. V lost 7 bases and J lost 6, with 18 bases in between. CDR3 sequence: CASTTLGGIAEAFF. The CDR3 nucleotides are TGTGCCAGCACCACCCTTGGAGGGATTGCTGAAGCTTTCTTT.

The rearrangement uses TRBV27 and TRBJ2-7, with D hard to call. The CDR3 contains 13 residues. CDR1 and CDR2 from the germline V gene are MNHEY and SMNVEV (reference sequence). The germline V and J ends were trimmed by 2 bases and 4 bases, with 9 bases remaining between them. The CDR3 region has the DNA TGTGCCAGCAGTTTAGCGGAGACGTACGAGCAGTACTTC. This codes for CASSLAETYEQYF.

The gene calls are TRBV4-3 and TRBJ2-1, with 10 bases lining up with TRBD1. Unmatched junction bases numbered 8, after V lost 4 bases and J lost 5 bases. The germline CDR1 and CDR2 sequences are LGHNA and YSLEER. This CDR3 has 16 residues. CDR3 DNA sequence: TGCGCCAGCAGCCGCAGACAGGGGGCGCTGGACAATGAGCAGTTCTTC. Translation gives CASSRRQGALDNEQFF.

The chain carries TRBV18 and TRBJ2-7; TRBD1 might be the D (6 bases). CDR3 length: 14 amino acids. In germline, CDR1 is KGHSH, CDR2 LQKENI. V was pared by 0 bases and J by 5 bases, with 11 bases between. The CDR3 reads CASSPPNRVDEQYF. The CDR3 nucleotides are TGTGCCAGCTCACCACCCAACAGGGTGGACGAGCAGTACTTC.

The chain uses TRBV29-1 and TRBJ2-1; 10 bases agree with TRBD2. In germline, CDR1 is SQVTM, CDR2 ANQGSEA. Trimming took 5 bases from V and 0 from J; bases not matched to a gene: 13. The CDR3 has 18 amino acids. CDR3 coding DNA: TGCAGCGTTTTCCCCGGACTAGCGGTACGAAGCTCCTACAATGAGCAGTTCTTC. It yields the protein CSVFPGLAVRSSYNEQFF.

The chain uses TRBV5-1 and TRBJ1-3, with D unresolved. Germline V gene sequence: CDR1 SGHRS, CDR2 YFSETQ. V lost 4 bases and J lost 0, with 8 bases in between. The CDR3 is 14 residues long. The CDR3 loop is CASSPGISGNTIYF. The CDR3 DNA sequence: TGCGCCAGCAGCCCCGGGATCTCTGGAAACACCATATATTTT.

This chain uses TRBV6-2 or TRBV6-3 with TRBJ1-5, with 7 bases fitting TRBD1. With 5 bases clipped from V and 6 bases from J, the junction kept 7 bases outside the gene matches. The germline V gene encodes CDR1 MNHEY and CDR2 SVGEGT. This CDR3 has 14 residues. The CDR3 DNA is TGTGCCAGCAGTCCGACAGGGCTAATTCAGCCCCAGCATTTT. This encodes CASSPTGLIQPQHF.

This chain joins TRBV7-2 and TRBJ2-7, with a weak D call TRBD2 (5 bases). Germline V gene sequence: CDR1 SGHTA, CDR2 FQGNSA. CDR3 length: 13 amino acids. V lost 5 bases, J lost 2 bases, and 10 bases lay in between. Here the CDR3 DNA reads TGTGCCAGCAGCCTTAGCGCCGCCTACGAGCAGTACTTC. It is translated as CASSLSAAYEQYF.

The CDR3: CASSERRGDTQYF. DNA of the CDR3: TGTGCCAGCAGTGAAAGGCGGGGAGATACGCAGTATTTT. J is TRBJ2-3 and V is TRBV6-1; possible D gene TRBD2, 6 bases. Germline V CDR1 and CDR2: MNHNS, SASEGT. This CDR3 comprises 13 residues. Trimming removed 2 bases from V and 5 bases from J, with 8 bases in between.

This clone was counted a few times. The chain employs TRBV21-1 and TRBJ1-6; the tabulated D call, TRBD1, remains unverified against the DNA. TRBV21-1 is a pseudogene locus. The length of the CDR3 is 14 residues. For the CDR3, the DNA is TGTGCCAGCAGCAAGGGACAGTCAAGGTCGGCCCTCCACTTT. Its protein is CASSKGQSRSALHF.

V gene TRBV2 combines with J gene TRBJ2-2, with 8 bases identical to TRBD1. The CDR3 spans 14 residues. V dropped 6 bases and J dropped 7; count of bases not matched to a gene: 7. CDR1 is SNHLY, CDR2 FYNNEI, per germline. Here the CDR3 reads CASSRTGFNGELFF. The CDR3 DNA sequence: TGTGCCAGCAGCCGGACAGGGTTTAACGGGGAGCTGTTTTTT.

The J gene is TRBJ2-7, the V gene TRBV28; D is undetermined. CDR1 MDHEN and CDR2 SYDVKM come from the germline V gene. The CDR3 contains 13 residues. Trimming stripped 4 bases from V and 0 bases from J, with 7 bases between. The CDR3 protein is CASSSLSSYEQYF. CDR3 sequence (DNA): TGTGCCAGCAGTTCTCTGAGCTCCTACGAGCAGTACTTC.

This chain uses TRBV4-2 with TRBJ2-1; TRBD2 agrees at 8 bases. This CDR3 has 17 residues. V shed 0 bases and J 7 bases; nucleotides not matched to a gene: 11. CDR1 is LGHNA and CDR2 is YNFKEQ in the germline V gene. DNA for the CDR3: TGTGCCAGCAGCCAAGAGAGGGGTAATGGCGGGAGGAATGAGCAGTTCTTC. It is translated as CASSQERGNGGRNEQFF.

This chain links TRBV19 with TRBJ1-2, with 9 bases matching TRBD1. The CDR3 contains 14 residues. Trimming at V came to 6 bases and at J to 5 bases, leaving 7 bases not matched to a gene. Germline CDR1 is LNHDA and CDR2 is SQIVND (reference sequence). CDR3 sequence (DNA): TGTGCCAGTAGAAAGGACAGGGGAAGTTATGGCTACACCTTC. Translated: CASRKDRGSYGYTF. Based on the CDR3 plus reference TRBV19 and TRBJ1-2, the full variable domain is DGGITQSPKYLFRKEGQNVTLSCEQNLNHDAMYWYRQDPGQGLRLIYYSQIVNDFQKGDIAEGYSVSREKKESFPLTVTSAQKNPTAFYLCASRKDRGSYGYTFGSGTRLTVV.

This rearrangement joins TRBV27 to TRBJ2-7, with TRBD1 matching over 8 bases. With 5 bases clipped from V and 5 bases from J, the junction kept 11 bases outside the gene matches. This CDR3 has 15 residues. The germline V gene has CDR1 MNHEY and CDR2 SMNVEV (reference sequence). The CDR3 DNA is TGTGCCAGCAGTACCTATCAGGGGGCTCGGAACGAGCAGTACTTC. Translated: CASSTYQGARNEQYF.

In DNA, the CDR3 is TGCAGCGTTGAAAGTAAGGAACAGATCTACGAGCAGTACTTC. Translation: CSVESKEQIYEQYF. V usage is TRBV29-1 and J usage is TRBJ2-7; D gene ambiguous. Trimming shortened V by 2 bases and J by 3 bases, and 14 bases separated the two germline ends. The CDR3 consists of 14 residues. CDR1 and CDR2 from the germline V gene are SQVTM and ANQGSEA.

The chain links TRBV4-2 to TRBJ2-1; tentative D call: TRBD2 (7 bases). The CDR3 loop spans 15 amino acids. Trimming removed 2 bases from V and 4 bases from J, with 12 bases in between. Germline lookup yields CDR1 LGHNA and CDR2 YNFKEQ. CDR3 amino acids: CASSQRGAGYNEQFF. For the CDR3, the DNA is TGTGCCAGCAGCCAACGGGGGGCGGGATACAATGAGCAGTTCTTC.

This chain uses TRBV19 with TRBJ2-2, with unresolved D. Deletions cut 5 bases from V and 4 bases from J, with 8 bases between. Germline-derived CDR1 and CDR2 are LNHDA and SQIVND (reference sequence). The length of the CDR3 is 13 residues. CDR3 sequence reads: CASSPRSTGELFF. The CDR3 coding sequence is TGTGCCAGTAGTCCGCGGTCCACCGGGGAGCTGTTTTTT.

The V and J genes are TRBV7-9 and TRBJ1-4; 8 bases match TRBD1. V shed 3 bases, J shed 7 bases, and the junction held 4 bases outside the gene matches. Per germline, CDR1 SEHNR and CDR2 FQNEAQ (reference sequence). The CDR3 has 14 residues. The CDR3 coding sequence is TGTGCCAGCAGCTTTGGACAGGGCGGTGAAAAACTGTTTTTT. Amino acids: CASSFGQGGEKLFF.

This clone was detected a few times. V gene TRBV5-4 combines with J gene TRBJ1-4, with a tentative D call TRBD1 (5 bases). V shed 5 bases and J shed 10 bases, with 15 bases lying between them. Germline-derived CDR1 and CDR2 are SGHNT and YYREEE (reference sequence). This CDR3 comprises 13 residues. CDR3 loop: CASSREGLGKLFF. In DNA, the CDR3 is TGTGCCAGCAGTCGGGAGGGGCTCGGAAAACTGTTTTTT.

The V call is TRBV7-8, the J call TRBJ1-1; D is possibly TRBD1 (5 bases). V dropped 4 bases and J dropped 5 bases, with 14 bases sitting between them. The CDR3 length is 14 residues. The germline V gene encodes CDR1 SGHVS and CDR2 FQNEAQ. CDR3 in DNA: TGTGCCAGCAGCTCCCAGAGGGGAGGGACTGAAGCTTTCTTT. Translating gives CASSSQRGGTEAFF.

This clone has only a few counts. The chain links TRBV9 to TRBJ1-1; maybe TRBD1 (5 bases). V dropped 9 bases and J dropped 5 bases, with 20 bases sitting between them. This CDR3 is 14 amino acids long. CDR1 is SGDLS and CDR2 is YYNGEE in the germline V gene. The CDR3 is CAIRRAGLRTEAFF. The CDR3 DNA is TGTGCCATTCGCCGGGCAGGGCTTCGAACTGAAGCTTTCTTT.

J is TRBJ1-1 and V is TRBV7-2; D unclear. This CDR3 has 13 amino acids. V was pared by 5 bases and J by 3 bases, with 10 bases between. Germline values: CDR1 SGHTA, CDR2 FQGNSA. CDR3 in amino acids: CASSPSRDTEAFF. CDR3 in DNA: TGTGCCAGCAGCCCCTCACGAGACACTGAAGCTTTCTTT. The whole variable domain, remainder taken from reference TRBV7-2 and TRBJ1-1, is GAGVSQSPSNKVTEKGKDVELRCDPISGHTALYWYRQSLGQGLEFLIYFQGNSAPDKSGLPSDRFSAERTGGSVSTLTIQRTQQEDSAVYLCASSPSRDTEAFFGQGTRLTVV.

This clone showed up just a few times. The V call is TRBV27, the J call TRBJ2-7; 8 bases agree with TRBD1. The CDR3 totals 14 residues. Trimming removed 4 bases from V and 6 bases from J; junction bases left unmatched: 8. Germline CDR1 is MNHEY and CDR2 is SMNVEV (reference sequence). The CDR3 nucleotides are TGTGCCAGCAGTTCAGGAATACAGGGGGGCGAGCAGTACTTC. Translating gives CASSSGIQGGEQYF.

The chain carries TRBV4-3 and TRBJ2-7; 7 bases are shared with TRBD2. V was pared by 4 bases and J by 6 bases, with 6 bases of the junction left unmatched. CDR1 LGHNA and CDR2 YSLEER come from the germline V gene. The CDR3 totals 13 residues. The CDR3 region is CASSRSPGGEQYF. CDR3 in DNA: TGCGCCAGCAGCCGCTCACCGGGAGGCGAGCAGTACTTC.

For the CDR3, the DNA is TGTGCCAGTAGTATATGGGGGACAGGTACCTATGAGCAGTTCTTC. It is translated as CASSIWGTGTYEQFF. V usage is TRBV19 and J usage is TRBJ2-1, with 8 nucleotides matching TRBD1. CDR1 and CDR2 (germline): LNHDA, SQIVND (reference sequence). V lost 2 bases and J lost 8; bases outside the gene matches: 8. This CDR3 is built from 15 residues.